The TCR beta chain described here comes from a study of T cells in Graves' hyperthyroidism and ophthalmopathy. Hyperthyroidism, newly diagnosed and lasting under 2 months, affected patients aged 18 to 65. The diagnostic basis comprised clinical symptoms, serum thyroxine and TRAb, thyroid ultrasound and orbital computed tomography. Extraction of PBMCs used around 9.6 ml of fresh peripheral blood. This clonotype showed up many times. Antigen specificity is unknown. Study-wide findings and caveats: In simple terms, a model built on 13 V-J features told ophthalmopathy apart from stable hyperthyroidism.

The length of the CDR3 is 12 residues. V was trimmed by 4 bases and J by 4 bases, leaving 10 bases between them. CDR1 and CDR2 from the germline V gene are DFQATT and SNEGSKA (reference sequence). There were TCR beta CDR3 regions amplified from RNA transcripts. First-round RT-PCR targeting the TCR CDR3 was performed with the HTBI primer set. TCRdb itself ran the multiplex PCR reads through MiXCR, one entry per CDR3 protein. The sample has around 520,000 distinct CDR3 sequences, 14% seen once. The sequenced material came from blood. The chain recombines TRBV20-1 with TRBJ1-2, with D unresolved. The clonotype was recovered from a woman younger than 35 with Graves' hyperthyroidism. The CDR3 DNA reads TGCAGTGCTACGAGAAGTGGCTATGGCTACACCTTC. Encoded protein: CSATRSGYGYTF.